The sequence of this T cell receptor beta chain was determined in a study of CD8 T cells in ankylosing spondylitis. Findings and caveats of the study: What seemed typical of ankylosing spondylitis blood was a TCR beta motif built from roughly 8 highly homologous variants.

TCRdb itself ran the 5' RACE reads through MiXCR, one entry per CDR3 protein. The data contain about 260,000 distinct CDR3 sequences, approximately 24% of them singletons. On this clonotype itself: The antigen is undetermined.

Sequencing was carried out using blood, either unsorted or a sorted T cell fraction (not recorded which). This clonotype was obtained from a male donor with ankylosing spondylitis or in good health (not recorded which).

CDR3 sequence reads: CASSQWGGRSAGANVLTF. Here the CDR3 DNA reads TGTGCCAGCAGCCAATGGGGGGGCAGATCAGCTGGGGCCAACGTCCTGACTTTC. This chain uses TRBV3-1 with TRBJ2-6; TRBD2 is a possible D gene (7 bases). V was pared by 2 bases and J by 2 bases, with 16 bases between. The CDR3 has 18 amino acids. CDR1 and CDR2 from the germline V gene are LGHDT and YNNKEL (reference sequence). Full variable domain (missing parts from reference TRBV3-1 and TRBJ2-6): DTAVSQTPKYLVTQMGNDKSIKCEQNLGHDTMYWYKQDSKKFLKIMFSYNNKELIINETVPNRFSPKSPDKAHLNLHINSLELGDSAVYFCASSQWGGRSAGANVLTFGAGSRLTVL.